This T cell receptor beta chain derives from a study of human T cells and chemical hapten exposure. The wider study: Cases of alopecia areata, totalis or universalis occurred in a predominantly female patient group.

In the original workflow: Per sample, the median was 95,638 TCRs, with values from roughly 23,000 to 640,000. Via MiXCR, TCRdb re-called the RACE reads, giving one row per CDR3 protein. None of the V and J calls come from the authors' own analysis; TCRdb made them. The table includes about 34,000 distinct CDR3 sequences, 9% to 12% detected once. General study results and limits: PT1 expanded TCR counts and patch test score were linked, and their correlation was positive. Having alopecia, the donors may differ immunologically from healthy people.

Germline V gene lookup returns CDR1 MDHEN and CDR2 SYDVKM. J was trimmed by 6 bases and V by 5 bases; bases with no gene match: 13. The CDR3 sequence is 15 residues long. Time point described: pre-sensitization, week 0. Described treatment: therapeutic diphenylcyclopropenone sensitization with weekly scalp DPC. It was unfractionated whole blood from which total RNA was extracted. A word on this clonotype: Antigen unknown.

This chain uses TRBV28 with TRBJ2-7, with TRBD1 matching over 7 bases. Sequences were derived from whole blood, sampled in connection with sensitization to the hapten diphenylcyclopropenone (DPC). The TCR sequence derives from a man aged 50 or older with alopecia areata. Some clones in this sample may be carry-over from other donors' samples. The CDR3: CASSPVGQVFVEQYF. The CDR3 DNA is TGTGCCAGCAGTCCCGTAGGACAGGTCTTCGTCGAGCAGTACTTC.